The present T cell receptor beta chain was sequenced within a study of identical twins. The V and J ends lost 0 bases and 2 bases, in that order; junction bases with no gene match: 7. CDR3 length equals 17 residues. Germline loops: CDR1 SGHDT, CDR2 YYEEEE. TCRdb independently ran MiXCR on the 5' RACE reads; one entry per CDR3 protein. Among some 630,000 distinct CDR3 sequences, just over 7% were seen once, and the ten largest hold less than 2%. The same data also went into a second study, on yellow fever vaccine responses in identical twins.

Sequencing used PBMCs. The clonotype originates from a woman aged 18-35 years in good health. The chain carries TRBV5-6 and TRBJ2-3; 9 bases are a match to TRBD2. The chain's CDR3 is CASSLELTSGLTDTQYF. DNA of the CDR3: TGTGCCAGCAGCTTGGAACTGACTAGCGGACTCACAGATACGCAGTATTTT.